Listed below are T cell receptor beta chains from one sample, sequenced in a study of metastatic and nonmetastatic thyroid tumors. TCRdb recomputed clones from the PCR reads via MiXCR. In the table there are some 20,000 clones, 37% of which are singletons. The sample comprised tumor tissue. These TCRs come from a female donor with papillary thyroid cancer or a benign thyroid nodule (not recorded which). Some clones in this sample may be carry-over from other donors' samples. CDR3s include the opening cysteine and the closing phenylalanine or tryptophan. The D gene is left open where the match is weak. Size values are once, few and many counts, or a class for expanded clones, and some rows have none.

D,size,J,V,DNA,CDR3
TRBD2,NA,TRBJ2-2,TRBV7-2,TGTGCCAGCAGCTTAGCCAGCGGTGGACTAGCGGGGGGTACCGGGGAGCTGTTTTTT,CASSLASGGLAGGTGELFF
TRBD1,few,TRBJ1-2,TRBV6-2/TRBV6-3,TGTGCCAGCAGTTCCTGGGACAGGATTTATGGCTACACCTTC,CASSSWDRIYGYTF
TRBD1,NA,TRBJ2-7,TRBV20-1,TGCAGTGCTAGGGGACAGATAGAATACGAGCAGTACTTC,CSARGQIEYEQYF
NA,once,TRBJ2-6,TRBV11-2,TGTGCCAGCAAGGACTCTGGGGCCAACGTCCTGACTTTC,CASKDSGANVLTF
NA,NA,TRBJ2-5,TRBV27,TGTGCCAGCAGTCCGCAAGAGACCCAGTACTTC,CASSPQETQYF
NA,NA,TRBJ1-2,TRBV6-5,TGTGCCAGCAGTTACTCAGGAAGTACTGGAAGCGGCTACACCTTC,CASSYSGSTGSGYTF
NA,few,TRBJ1-6,TRBV28,TGTGCCAGCAGTCCCCAACCTACAGGGAGGAGTTCACCCCTCCACTTT,CASSPQPTGRSSPLHF
TRBD1,NA,TRBJ1-2,TRBV7-2,TGTGCCAGCAGCTCCCTCGGGACAGAAATTGATGGCTACACCTTC,CASSSLGTEIDGYTF
TRBD1,few,TRBJ2-1,TRBV10-3,TGTGCCATCAGTGATAGGGGGCGTAGAAGCTCCTACAATGAGCAGTTCTTC,CAISDRGRRSSYNEQFF
NA,NA,TRBJ1-5,TRBV20-1,TGCAGTGCCATTGGACAGTCCGATCAGCCCCAGCATTTT,CSAIGQSDQPQHF
TRBD1,NA,TRBJ1-2,TRBV27,TGTGCCAGCAGTCAGCGACAGGGCTCAGGCTACACCTTC,CASSQRQGSGYTF
TRBD2,NA,TRBJ2-7,TRBV7-3,TGTGCCAGCAGCTTGGGGACTAGCGGTACGGGGCAGTACTTC,CASSLGTSGTGQYF
NA,few,TRBJ1-2,TRBV28,TGTGCCAGTACCTCAGCAGGGATTTCCCAATATGGCTACACCTTC,CASTSAGISQYGYTF
NA,once,TRBJ1-2,TRBV5-1,TGCGCCAGCAGCTGGGGTCAATACAACTATGGCTACACCTTC,CASSWGQYNYGYTF
TRBD1,NA,TRBJ2-7,TRBV5-8,TGTGCCAGCAGCCGGGACAGGGTCTACGAGCAGTACTTC,CASSRDRVYEQYF
TRBD2,NA,TRBJ2-7,TRBV11-2,TGTGCCAGCAGCTTCCTAACTAGCGGGAGCTACGAGCAGTACTTC,CASSFLTSGSYEQYF